Shown below are 14 T cell receptor beta chains from a single sample sequenced in a study of OX40 agonist ivuxolimab in advanced cancers. TCRdb's copy holds only in-frame clones and misses some; the assay was immunoSEQ multiplex PCR. The data show more than 50,000 clones, about 88% seen once. Specimen: CD4+ or CD8+ T cells sorted from blood, collected in a trial of the OX40 agonist ivuxolimab. All receptors derive from an adult with an advanced solid tumor such as melanoma, head and neck, liver or kidney cancer.

This clone appeared a few times. The chain carries TRBV7-8 and TRBJ1-4; no definite D call. The germline gives CDR1 SGHVS, CDR2 FQNEAQ. The CDR3 consists of 16 residues. V gave up 5 bases and J gave up 0 bases, with 13 bases separating them. The CDR3 is CASSTTERATNEKLFF. The CDR3 DNA sequence: TGTGCCAGCAGCACTACTGAGAGAGCAACTAATGAAAAACTGTTTTTT.

A single count supports this clone. The V gene is TRBV5-6, the J gene TRBJ2-5; D gene uncertain. With the DNA end fitting TRBJ2-7 better, the J assignment may be wrong. Looked up from germline, CDR1 is SGHDT and CDR2 is YYEEEE. The CDR3 covers 12 residues. CDR3 DNA sequence: TGTGCCAGCAGTATCGGTGGTGGCGAGCAGTACTTC. Protein product: CASSIGGGEQYF.

The chain carries TRBV5-1 and TRBJ1-5; 7 nucleotides match TRBD1. After removal of 4 bases from V and 0 bases from J, the junction contained 4 bases not matched to a gene. Germline CDR1 is SGHRS and CDR2 is YFSETQ. CDR3 length equals 15 residues. The CDR3 loop reads CASSLTGNSNQPQHF. CDR3 bases: TGCGCCAGCAGCCTGACAGGGAATAGCAATCAGCCCCAGCATTTT.

The J gene is TRBJ1-5, the V gene TRBV19, with 7 bases identical to TRBD1. The CDR3 has 16 residues. CDR1 LNHDA and CDR2 SQIVND come from the germline V gene (reference sequence). Trimming removed 3 bases from V and 5 bases from J; junction bases left unmatched: 10. In DNA form, the CDR3 reads TGTGCCAGTAGTATTTCCGGGAACAGGGGCGATCAGCCCCAGCATTTT. It is translated as CASSISGNRGDQPQHF.

This clone has more than one count but fewer than ten. This sequence joins TRBV10-1 and TRBJ2-7; TRBD1 matches 10 bases. J lost 1 base, V lost 6 bases, and 9 bases had no gene match. CDR1 and CDR2 from the germline V gene are WNHNN and SYGVQD (reference sequence). The CDR3 length is 16 residues. In DNA form, the CDR3 reads TGCGCCAGCAGCCCCGCCGGGACAGGGGCGTCCTACGAGCAGTACTTC. It encodes CASSPAGTGASYEQYF.

The chain recombines TRBV6-5 with TRBJ1-1; no reliable D call. Germline V gene lookup returns CDR1 MNHEY and CDR2 SVGAGI. The CDR3 consists of 11 residues. The V gene lost 7 bases and the J gene lost 4 bases, with 7 bases spanning the gap. Here the CDR3 DNA reads TGTGCCAGCAAGCGGAGCACTGAAGCTTTCTTT. Translation: CASKRSTEAFF.

The chain employs TRBV2 and TRBJ2-5, with D possibly TRBD2 on 6 matching bases. The tail of the sequence fits TRBJ2-7 better, so the J call may be wrong. There are 13 residues in the CDR3. Germline assignment: CDR1 SNHLY and CDR2 FYNNEI. The CDR3 DNA reads TGTGCCAGCACGCCGGGAGAAACCTACGAGCAGTACTTC. Protein sequence: CASTPGETYEQYF.

This rearrangement joins TRBV28 to TRBJ1-1, with D maybe TRBD1 (5 bases). The CDR3 sequence is 15 residues long. In germline, CDR1 is MDHEN, CDR2 SYDVKM. The V gene lost 1 base and the J gene lost 2 bases, with 11 bases spanning the gap. CDR3: CASSLFRVRNTEAFF. The CDR3 coding sequence is TGTGCCAGCAGTTTATTCAGGGTCAGAAACACTGAAGCTTTCTTT.

This clone has more than one count but fewer than ten. The V and J genes are TRBV18 and TRBJ2-4; D is unresolved. Germline V gene data show CDR1 as KGHSH and CDR2 as LQKENI. With 4 bases removed from V and 5 bases from J, the gap between germline ends came to 12 bases. The CDR3 has 14 residues. The CDR3 is CASSRAPRENIQYF. The CDR3 DNA reads as TGTGCCAGCTCACGGGCGCCTCGTGAAAACATTCAGTACTTC.

This chain links TRBV2 with TRBJ2-7, with TRBD2 identical over 9 bases. With 3 bases clipped from V and 2 bases from J, the junction kept 8 bases outside the gene matches. This CDR3 has 16 amino acids. Germline V gene lookup returns CDR1 SNHLY and CDR2 FYNNEI. The CDR3 region has the DNA TGTGCCAGCAGTGAGAGGGCTAGCGGGATACCCTACGAGCAGTACTTC. Protein: CASSERASGIPYEQYF.

V gene TRBV20-1 combines with J gene TRBJ2-1; 10 bases are a match to TRBD2. The CDR3 runs 10 residues. The germline CDR1 and CDR2 sequences are DFQATT and SNEGSKA (reference sequence). The CDR3 coding sequence is TGCAGCGCGACTAGCGGGGAGCAGTTCTTC. Translated: CSATSGEQFF.

V is TRBV7-8 and J is TRBJ2-3, with TRBD2 as a possible D gene (5 bases). This CDR3 spans 15 amino acids. Germline loops: CDR1 SGHVS, CDR2 FQNEAQ. The V end lost 1 base, the J end lost 4 bases, and 12 bases lay between the germline ends. CDR3 region: CASSLGGPGPDTQYF. The CDR3 DNA sequence: TGTGCCAGCAGCTTAGGCGGGCCGGGTCCAGATACGCAGTATTTT.

The J gene is TRBJ2-1, the V gene TRBV7-3, with 9 positions matching TRBD2. The germline gives CDR1 SGHTA, CDR2 FQGTGA. The V and J ends lost 5 bases and 8 bases, in that order; junction bases with no gene match: 4. The length of the CDR3 is 13 residues. CDR3 in amino acids: CASSAGLADEQFF. CDR3 sequence (DNA): TGTGCCAGCAGCGCGGGACTAGCCGATGAGCAGTTCTTC.

The rearrangement uses TRBV11-2 and TRBJ2-7; a possible D gene is TRBD1 (6 bases). The CDR3 contains 13 residues. Trimming took 6 bases from V and 2 from J, leaving 11 bases between them. Germline lookup yields CDR1 SGHAT and CDR2 FQNNGV. The CDR3 reads CASRSGQTYEQYF. The DNA of the CDR3 is TGTGCCAGCAGGTCGGGACAAACCTACGAGCAGTACTTC.